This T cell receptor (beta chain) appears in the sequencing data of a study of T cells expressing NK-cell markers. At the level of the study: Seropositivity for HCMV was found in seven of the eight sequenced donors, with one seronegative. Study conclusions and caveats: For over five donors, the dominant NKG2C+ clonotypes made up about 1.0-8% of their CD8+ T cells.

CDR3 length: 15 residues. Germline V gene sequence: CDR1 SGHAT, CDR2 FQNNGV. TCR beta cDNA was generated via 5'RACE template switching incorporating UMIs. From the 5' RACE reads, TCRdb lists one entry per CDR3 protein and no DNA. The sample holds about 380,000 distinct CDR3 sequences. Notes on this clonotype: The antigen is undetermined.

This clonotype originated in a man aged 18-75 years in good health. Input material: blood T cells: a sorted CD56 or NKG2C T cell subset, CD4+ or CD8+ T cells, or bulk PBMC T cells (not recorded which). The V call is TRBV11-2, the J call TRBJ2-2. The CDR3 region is CASSAPRRGTGELFF.